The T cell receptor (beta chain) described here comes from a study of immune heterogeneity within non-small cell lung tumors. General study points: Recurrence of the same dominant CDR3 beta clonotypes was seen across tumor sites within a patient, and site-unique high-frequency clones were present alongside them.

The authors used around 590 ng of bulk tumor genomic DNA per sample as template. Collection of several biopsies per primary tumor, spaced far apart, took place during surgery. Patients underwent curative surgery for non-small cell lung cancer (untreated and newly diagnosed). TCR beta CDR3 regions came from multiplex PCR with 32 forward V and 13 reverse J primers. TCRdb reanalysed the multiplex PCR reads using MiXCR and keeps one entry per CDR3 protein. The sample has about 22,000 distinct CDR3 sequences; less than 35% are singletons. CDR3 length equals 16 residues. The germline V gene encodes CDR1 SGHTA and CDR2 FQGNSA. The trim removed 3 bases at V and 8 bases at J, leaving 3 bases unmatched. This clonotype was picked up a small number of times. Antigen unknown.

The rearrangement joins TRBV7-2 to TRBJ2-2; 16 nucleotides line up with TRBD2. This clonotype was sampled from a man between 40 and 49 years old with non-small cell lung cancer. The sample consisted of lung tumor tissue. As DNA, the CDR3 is TGTGCCAGCAGCTTGGGACTAGCGGGAGGGCGGGGGGAGCTGTTTTTT. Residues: CASSLGLAGGRGELFF. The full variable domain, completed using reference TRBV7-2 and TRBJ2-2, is GAGVSQSPSNKVTEKGKDVELRCDPISGHTALYWYRQSLGQGLEFLIYFQGNSAPDKSGLPSDRFSAERTGGSVSTLTIQRTQQEDSAVYLCASSLGLAGGRGELFFGEGSRLTVL.